The 22 T cell receptor beta chains reported below all come from one sample, sequenced in a study of blood T cell repertoires in COVID-19. Data came from immunoSEQ multiplex PCR; TCRdb stores just in-frame clones and leaves some out. The table has approximately 80,000 clones, around 89% seen once; the top ten hold over 8.5%. Sequencing was carried out using peripheral blood. The receptors shown here come from a human donor in a cohort sampled during active COVID-19.

This chain uses TRBV29-1 with TRBJ2-3; 9 nucleotides agree with TRBD2. CDR3 size: 16 residues. V lost 6 bases to trimming and J lost 0 bases; unmatched junction nucleotides: 10. Germline V gene sequence: CDR1 SQVTM, CDR2 ANQGSEA. CDR3 nucleotide sequence: TGCAGCGTGAAGGGCCCCACTAGCGGGAGCACAGATACGCAGTATTTT. Its protein is CSVKGPTSGSTDTQYF.

This clone was observed once. V is TRBV7-9 and J is TRBJ2-1, with 7 bases aligning to TRBD2. The CDR3 consists of 12 residues. Looked up from germline, CDR1 is SEHNR and CDR2 is FQNEAQ (reference sequence). This CDR3 is CAETGGENEQFF. The CDR3 bases are TGTGCAGAGACGGGGGGTGAGAATGAGCAGTTCTTC.

CDR3 sequence (DNA): TGTGCCAGCAGTCTCTCTTGGCTAGCGGGAGGTGGAGAGACCCAGTACTTC. Translated, it gives CASSLSWLAGGGETQYF. The chain links TRBV6-6 to TRBJ2-5, with TRBD2 matching 11 bases. Per germline, CDR1 MNHNY and CDR2 SVGAGI (reference sequence). Losses at the gene ends were 5 bases for V and 4 bases for J; bases not matched to a gene: 12. The CDR3 is made up of 17 amino acids.

The CDR3 loop is CASSISKATEAFF. Here the CDR3 DNA reads TGTGCCAGTAGTATAAGCAAAGCAACTGAAGCTTTCTTT. V gene TRBV19 combines with J gene TRBJ1-1; D unresolved. There are 13 residues in the CDR3. Between the trimmed V and J ends, which lost 2 bases and 5 bases, there was a span of 9 bases. Germline-derived CDR1 and CDR2 are LNHDA and SQIVND (reference sequence).

Here the CDR3 reads CASSQEGTGVATDTQYF. The CDR3 DNA follows: TGTGCCAGCAGCCAAGAGGGTACGGGAGTTGCCACAGATACGCAGTATTTT. This chain connects TRBV3-1 (or the pseudogene TRBV3-2) to TRBJ2-3; possible D gene TRBD2, 6 bases. Germline CDR1 LGHDT, CDR2 YNNKEL (reference sequence). Between the trimmed V and J ends, which lost 0 bases and 2 bases, there was a span of 15 bases. There are 17 residues in the CDR3.

The chain employs TRBV9 and TRBJ1-6; the D gene is possibly TRBD1 (5 bases). The germline gives CDR1 SGDLS, CDR2 YYNGEE. Deletions cut 4 bases from V and 0 bases from J, with 14 bases between. CDR3 length equals 17 residues. CDR3 sequence (DNA): TGTGCCAGCAGCAAAGACGGGGGAAGCTCCTATAATTCACCCCTCCACTTT. This gives the protein CASSKDGGSSYNSPLHF.

The chain has TRBV6-5 and TRBJ2-1; D is possibly TRBD2 (6 bases). In germline, CDR1 is MNHEY, CDR2 SVGAGI. This CDR3 spans 15 amino acids. V was cut by 10 bases and J by 0 bases, with 16 bases left in between. The CDR3 protein is CATFMGRSSYNEQFF. The DNA of the CDR3 is TGTGCCACCTTTATGGGGAGGTCCTCCTACAATGAGCAGTTCTTC.

The CDR3 DNA is TGTGCCAGTATCGCAGACAGGGCCACTGAAGCTTTCTTT. Protein: CASIADRATEAFF. J is TRBJ1-1 and V is TRBV19; 7 nucleotides line up with TRBD1. V lost 7 bases to trimming and J lost 4 bases; unmatched junction nucleotides: 6. CDR1 is LNHDA and CDR2 is SQIVND in the germline V gene (reference sequence). The CDR3 has 13 residues.

V is TRBV7-2 and J is TRBJ2-7; 14 positions agree with TRBD2. Germline V lookup: CDR1 SGHTA, CDR2 FQGNSA. CDR3 length: 17 amino acids. The trim removed 5 bases at V and 1 base at J, leaving 7 bases unmatched. CDR3 region: CASSQGLAGDRSYEQYF. In nucleotides, the CDR3 is TGTGCCAGCAGCCAGGGACTAGCGGGAGATCGGTCCTACGAGCAGTACTTC.

This chain joins TRBV11-2 and TRBJ2-2, with a possible D match to TRBD2 (6 bases). CDR3 length: 16 amino acids. V was cut by 7 bases and J by 4 bases, with 19 bases left in between. Germline loops: CDR1 SGHAT, CDR2 FQNNGV. The CDR3 nucleotides read TGTGCCAGCACCACCACTAAAGCGGGTCGCACCGGGGAGCTGTTTTTT. This gives the protein CASTTTKAGRTGELFF.

This clone was picked up one time. V is TRBV11-3 and J is TRBJ2-1; D unresolved. Germline V gives CDR1 SGHNT, CDR2 YENEEA. V was shortened by 1 base and J by 0 bases, with 10 bases between the two germline ends. The CDR3 totals 16 residues. CDR3 in DNA: TGTGCCAGCAGCTTAGTCACAGTTAGCTCCTACAATGAGCAGTTCTTC. It is translated as CASSLVTVSSYNEQFF.

The chain carries TRBV4-1 and TRBJ2-4, with 7 bases that match TRBD2. After removal of 8 bases from V and 1 base from J, the junction contained 8 bases not matched to a gene. Germline CDR1 MGHRA, CDR2 YSYEKL. This CDR3 comprises 15 residues. CDR3: CASSSGVGAKNIQYF. CDR3 DNA sequence: TGCGCCAGCTCCAGCGGGGTCGGGGCCAAAAACATTCAGTACTTC.

V is TRBV27 and J is TRBJ1-5; tentatively, D is TRBD1 (6 bases). This CDR3 contains 11 residues. Germline values: CDR1 MNHEY, CDR2 SMNVEV (reference sequence). With 8 bases removed from V and 7 bases from J, the gap between germline ends came to 9 bases. The chain's CDR3 is CASGGGQPQHF. CDR3 nucleotides: TGTGCCAGCGGGGGCGGACAGCCCCAGCATTTT.

The chain joins TRBV2 to TRBJ1-2, with 7 bases identical to TRBD1. Germline V CDR1 and CDR2: SNHLY, FYNNEI. The CDR3 consists of 14 residues. Germline trimming cut 6 bases from V and 4 bases from J; bases unmatched to any gene: 8. The CDR3 sequence: CASSEKGQIYGYTF. Written as DNA, the CDR3 is TGTGCCAGCAGCGAGAAGGGACAGATCTATGGCTACACCTTC.

This clone was recorded once. J is TRBJ2-1 and V is TRBV6-5, with TRBD2 identical over 8 bases. The germline V gene encodes CDR1 MNHEY and CDR2 SVGAGI. Unmatched junction bases numbered 9, after V lost 3 bases and J lost 5 bases. The CDR3 contains 16 residues. The CDR3 nucleotides are TGTGCCAGCAGTTATTTGGGCGGGGGGCCGGACAATGAGCAGTTCTTC. It codes for CASSYLGGGPDNEQFF.

The V and J genes are TRBV29-1 and TRBJ1-2, with 8 positions matching TRBD1. V shed 4 bases and J 3 bases; nucleotides not matched to a gene: 10. Germline CDR1 reads SQVTM; CDR2 reads ANQGSEA. This CDR3 has 15 amino acids. The CDR3, as DNA: TGCAGCGTTGGGTTACGCAGGGGGCTTGACTATGGCTACACCTTC. This sequence encodes CSVGLRRGLDYGYTF.

The chain has TRBV7-2 and TRBJ2-3, with 9 bases identical to TRBD2. Germline trimming cut 5 bases from V and 4 bases from J; bases unmatched to any gene: 7. The CDR3 is 15 amino acids. The germline CDR1 and CDR2 sequences are SGHTA and FQGNSA. The DNA of the CDR3 is TGTGCCAGCAGCATTAGCGGGGGCTTCCCAGATACGCAGTATTTT. Its protein is CASSISGGFPDTQYF.

This chain uses TRBV2 with TRBJ2-2, with D tentatively TRBD1 (5 bases). Germline lookup yields CDR1 SNHLY and CDR2 FYNNEI. The CDR3 length is 12 residues. V was shortened by 5 bases and J by 6 bases, with 7 bases between the two germline ends. CDR3 residues: CASSLGAGELFF. The CDR3 coding sequence is TGTGCCAGCAGTTTAGGGGCCGGGGAGCTGTTTTTT.

The CDR3 bases are TGTGCCTGGAGTACAAACAGGGGCGGAGGTGGGAACACCGGGGAGCTGTTTTTT. Protein sequence: CAWSTNRGGGGNTGELFF. The genes are TRBV30 and TRBJ2-2; 7 nucleotides match TRBD1. This CDR3 has 18 residues. Germline CDR1 reads GTSNPN; CDR2 reads SVGIG (reference sequence). J was trimmed by 1 base and V by 2 bases; bases with no gene match: 13.

The chain has TRBV7-3 and TRBJ1-2, with 9 bases aligning to TRBD1. V lost 3 bases to trimming and J lost 9 bases; unmatched junction nucleotides: 5. Germline lookup yields CDR1 SGHTA and CDR2 FQGTGA. The CDR3 is 13 residues long. CDR3: CASSFDGTGRYTF. DNA of the CDR3: TGTGCCAGCAGCTTCGACGGGACAGGGCGCTACACCTTC.

The chain recombines TRBV19 with TRBJ2-5, with 7 positions matching TRBD1. V lost 4 bases, J lost 5 bases, and 10 bases stayed unmatched. In germline, CDR1 is LNHDA, CDR2 SQIVND (reference sequence). The CDR3 covers 15 residues. The CDR3 is CASSTIGGDFETQYF. The CDR3 region has the DNA TGTGCCAGTAGTACGATAGGGGGCGACTTCGAGACCCAGTACTTC.

V and J are TRBV29-1 and TRBJ2-7, with 7 bases fitting TRBD1. Trimming cost V 3 bases and J 5 bases; bases outside gene matches: 4. The CDR3 is 12 amino acids. Germline values: CDR1 SQVTM, CDR2 ANQGSEA. CDR3 DNA sequence: TGCAGCGTTGAGTTCACAGGGGACGAGCAGTACTTC. This gives the protein CSVEFTGDEQYF.